This T cell receptor beta chain is drawn from a study of STAT5B mutations in CD4+ large granular lymphocyte leukemia. Healthy controls were blood donor buffy coats. Assay: immunoSEQ multiplex PCR; the TCRdb copy retains only in-frame clones and omits some. The table has approximately 31,000 clones, 72% seen once. This clone appeared once. The target antigen is unknown. Study findings and constraints: Patient CD4-sorted repertoires looked more clonal than healthy CD4+ repertoires, even without putative leukemic clones.

The sequence was obtained from a human donor in good health. Sequencing input: CD4+ T cells from blood buffy coats.

CDR3 region: CASSRDSGGTEAFF. The CDR3 bases are TGTGCCAGTAGTCGGGACAGTGGGGGCACTGAAGCTTTCTTT. J is TRBJ1-1 and V is TRBV19; 7 bases match TRBD1. The CDR3 length is 14 residues. V lost 5 bases to trimming and J lost 4 bases; unmatched junction nucleotides: 7. Germline V gene data show CDR1 as LNHDA and CDR2 as SQIVND (reference sequence).